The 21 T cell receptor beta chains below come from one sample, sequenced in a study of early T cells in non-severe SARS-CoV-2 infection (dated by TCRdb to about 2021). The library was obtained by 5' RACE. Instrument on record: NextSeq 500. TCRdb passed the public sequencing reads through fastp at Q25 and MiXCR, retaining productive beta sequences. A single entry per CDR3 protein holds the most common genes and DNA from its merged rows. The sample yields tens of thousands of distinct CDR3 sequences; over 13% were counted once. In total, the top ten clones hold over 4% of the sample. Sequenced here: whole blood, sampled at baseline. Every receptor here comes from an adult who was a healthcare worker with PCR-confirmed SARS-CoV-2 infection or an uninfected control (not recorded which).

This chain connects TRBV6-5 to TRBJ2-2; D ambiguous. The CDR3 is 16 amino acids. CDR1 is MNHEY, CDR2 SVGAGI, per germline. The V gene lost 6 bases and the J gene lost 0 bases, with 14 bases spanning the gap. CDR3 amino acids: CASSLTLSANTGELFF. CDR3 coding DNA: TGTGCCAGCAGCCTAACCCTCAGCGCGAACACCGGGGAGCTGTTTTTT.

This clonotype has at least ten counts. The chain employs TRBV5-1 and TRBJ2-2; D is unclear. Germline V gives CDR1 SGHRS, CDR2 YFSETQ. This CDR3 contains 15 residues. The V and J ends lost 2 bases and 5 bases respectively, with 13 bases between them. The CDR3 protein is CASSFNGQPTGELFF. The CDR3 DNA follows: TGCGCCAGCAGCTTCAACGGGCAGCCTACCGGGGAGCTGTTTTTT.

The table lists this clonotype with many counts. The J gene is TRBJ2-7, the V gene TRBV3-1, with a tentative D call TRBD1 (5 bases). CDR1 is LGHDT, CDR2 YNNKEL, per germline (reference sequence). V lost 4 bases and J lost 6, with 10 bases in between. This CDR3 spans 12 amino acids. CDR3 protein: CASSLGPGEQYF. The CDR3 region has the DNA TGTGCCAGCAGCCTGGGGCCGGGCGAGCAGTACTTC.

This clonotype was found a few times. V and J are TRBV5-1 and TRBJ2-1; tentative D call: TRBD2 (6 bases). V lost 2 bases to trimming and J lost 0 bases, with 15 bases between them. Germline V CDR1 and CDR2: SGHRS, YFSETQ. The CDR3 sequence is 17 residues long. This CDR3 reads CASSFNPPGSSYNEQFF. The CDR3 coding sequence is TGCGCCAGCAGCTTTAACCCCCCCGGGAGCTCCTACAATGAGCAGTTCTTC.

CDR3 in amino acids: CASSLTNTGELFF. In DNA, the CDR3 is TGTGCCAGCAGTCTGACAAACACCGGGGAGCTGTTTTTT. This rearrangement joins TRBV6-4 to TRBJ2-2; D unresolved. The V gene lost 5 bases and the J gene lost 2 bases, with 6 bases spanning the gap. Germline V gives CDR1 MRHNA, CDR2 SNTAGT. The CDR3 has 13 residues.

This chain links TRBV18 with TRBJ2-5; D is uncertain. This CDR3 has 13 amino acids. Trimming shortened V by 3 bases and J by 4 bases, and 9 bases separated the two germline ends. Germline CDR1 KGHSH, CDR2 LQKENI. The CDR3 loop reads CASSPGQRETQYF. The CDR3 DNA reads TGTGCCAGCTCACCTGGGCAGAGAGAGACCCAGTACTTC.

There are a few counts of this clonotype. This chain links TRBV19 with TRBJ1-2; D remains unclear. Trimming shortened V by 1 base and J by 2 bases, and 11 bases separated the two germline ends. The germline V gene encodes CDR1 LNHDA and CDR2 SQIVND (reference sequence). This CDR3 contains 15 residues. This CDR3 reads CASSIVPALNYGYTF. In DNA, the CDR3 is TGTGCCAGTAGTATAGTTCCAGCCCTAAACTATGGCTACACCTTC.

This chain's CDR3 is CASSLGFAGGSTDTQYF. In DNA, the CDR3 is TGCGCCAGCAGCTTGGGGTTTGCGGGAGGTTCAACAGATACGCAGTATTTT. This chain joins TRBV5-1 and TRBJ2-3; 8 bases are shared with TRBD2. Looked up from germline, CDR1 is SGHRS and CDR2 is YFSETQ. Unmatched junction bases numbered 9, after V lost 0 bases and J lost 3 bases. The CDR3 has 17 amino acids.

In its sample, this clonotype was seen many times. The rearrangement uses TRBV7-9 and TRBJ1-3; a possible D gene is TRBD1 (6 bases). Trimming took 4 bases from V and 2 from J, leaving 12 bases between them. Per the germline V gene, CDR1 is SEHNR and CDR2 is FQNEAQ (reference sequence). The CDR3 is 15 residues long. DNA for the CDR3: TGTGCCAGCAGCTCAGGGGTTGACGCTGGAAACACCATATATTTT. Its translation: CASSSGVDAGNTIYF.

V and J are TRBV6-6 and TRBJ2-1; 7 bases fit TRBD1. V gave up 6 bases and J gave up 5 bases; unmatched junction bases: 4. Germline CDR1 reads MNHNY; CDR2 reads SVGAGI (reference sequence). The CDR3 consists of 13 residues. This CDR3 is CASSGDSHNEQFF. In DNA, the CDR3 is TGTGCCAGCAGCGGGGACAGCCACAATGAGCAGTTCTTC.

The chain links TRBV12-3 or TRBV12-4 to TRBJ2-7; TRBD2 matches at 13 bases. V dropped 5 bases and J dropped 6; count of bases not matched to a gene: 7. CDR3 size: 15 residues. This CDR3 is CASSRTSGGRLEQYF. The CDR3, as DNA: TGTGCCAGCAGTCGGACTAGCGGGGGACGTCTCGAGCAGTACTTC.

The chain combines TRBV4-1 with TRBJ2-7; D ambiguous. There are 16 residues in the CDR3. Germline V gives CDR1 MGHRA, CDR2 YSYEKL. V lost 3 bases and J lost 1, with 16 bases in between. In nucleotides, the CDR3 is TGCGCCAGCAGCCAGGTAATCGCTGACCCTTCCTACGAGCAGTACTTC. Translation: CASSQVIADPSYEQYF.

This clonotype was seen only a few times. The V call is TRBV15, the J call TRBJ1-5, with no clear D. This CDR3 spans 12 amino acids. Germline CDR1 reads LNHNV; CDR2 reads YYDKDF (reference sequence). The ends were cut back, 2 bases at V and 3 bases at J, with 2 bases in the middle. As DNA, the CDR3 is TGTGCCACCAGCAGACCCAATCAGCCCCAGCATTTT. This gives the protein CATSRPNQPQHF.

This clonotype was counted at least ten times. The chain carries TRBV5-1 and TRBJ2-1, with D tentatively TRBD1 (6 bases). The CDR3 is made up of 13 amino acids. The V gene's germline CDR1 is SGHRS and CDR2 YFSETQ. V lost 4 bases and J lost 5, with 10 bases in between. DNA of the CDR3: TGCGCCAGCAGCCTAACAGGGAACAATGAGCAGTTCTTC. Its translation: CASSLTGNNEQFF.

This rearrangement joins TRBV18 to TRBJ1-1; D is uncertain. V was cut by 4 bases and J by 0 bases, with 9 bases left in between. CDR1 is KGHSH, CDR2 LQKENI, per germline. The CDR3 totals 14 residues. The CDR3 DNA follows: TGTGCCAGCTCACAGACGGGCGTGAACACTGAAGCTTTCTTT. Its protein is CASSQTGVNTEAFF.

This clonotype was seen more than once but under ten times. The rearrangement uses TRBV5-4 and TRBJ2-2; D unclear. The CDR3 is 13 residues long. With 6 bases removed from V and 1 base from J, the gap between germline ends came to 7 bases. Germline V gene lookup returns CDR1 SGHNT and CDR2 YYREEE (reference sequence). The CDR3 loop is CASTQQNTGELFF. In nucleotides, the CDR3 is TGTGCCAGCACCCAACAGAACACCGGGGAGCTGTTTTTT. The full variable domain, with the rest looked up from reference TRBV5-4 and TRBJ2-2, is ETGVTQSPTHLIKTRGQQVTLRCSSQSGHNTVSWYQQALGQGPQFIFQYYREEENGRGNFPPRFSGLQFPNYSSELNVNALELDDSALYLCASTQQNTGELFFGEGSRLTVL.

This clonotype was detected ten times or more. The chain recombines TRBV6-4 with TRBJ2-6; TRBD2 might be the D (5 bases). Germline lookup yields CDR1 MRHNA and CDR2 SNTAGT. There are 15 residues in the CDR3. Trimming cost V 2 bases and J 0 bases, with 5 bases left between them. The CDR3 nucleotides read TGTGCCAGCAGTGACGGAGGCTCTGGGGCCAACGTCCTGACTTTC. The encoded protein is CASSDGGSGANVLTF.

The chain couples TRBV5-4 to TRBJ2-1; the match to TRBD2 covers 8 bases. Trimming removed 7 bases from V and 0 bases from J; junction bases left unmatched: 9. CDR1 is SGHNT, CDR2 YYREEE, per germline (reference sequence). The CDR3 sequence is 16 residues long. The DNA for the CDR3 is TGTGCCAGCTGGGCCGGGGGGGCGACCTCCTACAATGAGCAGTTCTTC. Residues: CASWAGGATSYNEQFF.

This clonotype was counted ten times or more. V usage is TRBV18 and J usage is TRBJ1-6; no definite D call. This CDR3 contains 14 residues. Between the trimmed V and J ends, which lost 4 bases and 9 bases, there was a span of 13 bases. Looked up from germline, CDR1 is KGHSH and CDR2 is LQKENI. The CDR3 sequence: CASSLGPQISPLHF. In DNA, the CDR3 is TGTGCCAGCTCACTCGGTCCACAGATTTCACCCCTCCACTTT.

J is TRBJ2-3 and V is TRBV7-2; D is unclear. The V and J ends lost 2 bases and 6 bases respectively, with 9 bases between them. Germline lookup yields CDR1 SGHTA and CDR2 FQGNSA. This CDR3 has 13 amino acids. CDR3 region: CASSLPSWDTQYF. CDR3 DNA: TGTGCCAGCAGCTTACCCTCGTGGGATACGCAGTATTTT.

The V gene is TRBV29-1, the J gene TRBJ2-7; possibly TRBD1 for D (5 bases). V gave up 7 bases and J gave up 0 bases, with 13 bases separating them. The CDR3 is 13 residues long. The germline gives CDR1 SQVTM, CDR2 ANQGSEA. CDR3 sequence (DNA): TGCAGCGGCCTGACAGAGGACTCCTACGAGCAGTACTTC. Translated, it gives CSGLTEDSYEQYF.